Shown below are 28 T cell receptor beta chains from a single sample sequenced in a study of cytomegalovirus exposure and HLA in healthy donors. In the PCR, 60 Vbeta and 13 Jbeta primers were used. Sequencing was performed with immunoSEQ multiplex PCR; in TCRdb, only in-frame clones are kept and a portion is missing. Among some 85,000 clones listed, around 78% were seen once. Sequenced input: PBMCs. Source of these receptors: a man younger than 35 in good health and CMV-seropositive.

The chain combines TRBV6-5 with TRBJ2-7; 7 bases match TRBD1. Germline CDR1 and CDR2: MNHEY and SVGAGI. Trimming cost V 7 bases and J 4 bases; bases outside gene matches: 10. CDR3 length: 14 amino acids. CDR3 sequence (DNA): TGTGCCAGCAACCTCCGGGACAGATTTTACGAGCAGTACTTC. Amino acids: CASNLRDRFYEQYF.

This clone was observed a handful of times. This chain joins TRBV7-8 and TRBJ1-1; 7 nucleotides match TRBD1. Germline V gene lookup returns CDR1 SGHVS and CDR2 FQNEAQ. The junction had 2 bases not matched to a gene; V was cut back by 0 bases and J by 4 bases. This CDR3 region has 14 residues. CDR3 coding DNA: TGTGCCAGCAGCTTAGCTTCAGGGGGCACTGAAGCTTTCTTT. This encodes CASSLASGGTEAFF.

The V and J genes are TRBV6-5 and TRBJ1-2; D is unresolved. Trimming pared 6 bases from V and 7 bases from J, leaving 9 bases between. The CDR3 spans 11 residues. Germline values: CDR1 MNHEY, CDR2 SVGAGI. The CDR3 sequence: CASSRGSGYTF. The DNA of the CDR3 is TGTGCCAGCAGCCGAGGCAGTGGCTACACCTTC.

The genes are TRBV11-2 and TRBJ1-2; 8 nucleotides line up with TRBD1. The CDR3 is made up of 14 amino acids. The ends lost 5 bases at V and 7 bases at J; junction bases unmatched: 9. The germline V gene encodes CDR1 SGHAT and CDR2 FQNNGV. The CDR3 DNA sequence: TGTGCCAGCAGCCCGGACAGGGCGATAGGTGGCTACACCTTC. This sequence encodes CASSPDRAIGGYTF.

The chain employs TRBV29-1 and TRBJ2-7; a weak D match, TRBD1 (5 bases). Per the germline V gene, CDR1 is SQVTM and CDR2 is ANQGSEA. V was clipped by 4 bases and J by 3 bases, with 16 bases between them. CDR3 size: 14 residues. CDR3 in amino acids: CSVATADDFYEQYF. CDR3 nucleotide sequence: TGCAGCGTTGCGACAGCCGATGATTTCTACGAGCAGTACTTC.

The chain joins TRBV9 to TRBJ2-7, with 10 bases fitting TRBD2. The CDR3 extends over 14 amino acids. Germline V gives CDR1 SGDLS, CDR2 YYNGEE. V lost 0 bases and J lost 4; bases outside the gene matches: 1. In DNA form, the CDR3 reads TGTGCCAGCAGCGTAGCTAGCGGGGGTTACGAGCAGTACTTC. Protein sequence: CASSVASGGYEQYF.

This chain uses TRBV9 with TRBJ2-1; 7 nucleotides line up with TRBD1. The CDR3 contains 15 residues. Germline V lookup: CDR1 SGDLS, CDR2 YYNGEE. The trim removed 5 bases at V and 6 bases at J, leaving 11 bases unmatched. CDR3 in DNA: TGTGCCAGCAGTGTTGAGGGGGCTCTCCCCAATGAGCAGTTCTTC. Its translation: CASSVEGALPNEQFF.

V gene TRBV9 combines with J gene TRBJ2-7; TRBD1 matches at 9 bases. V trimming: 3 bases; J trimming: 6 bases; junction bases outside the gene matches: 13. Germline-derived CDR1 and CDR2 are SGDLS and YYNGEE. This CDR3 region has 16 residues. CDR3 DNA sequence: TGTGCCAGCAGCGGAAAAGCCGGGACAGGGAAGATCGAGCAGTACTTC. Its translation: CASSGKAGTGKIEQYF.

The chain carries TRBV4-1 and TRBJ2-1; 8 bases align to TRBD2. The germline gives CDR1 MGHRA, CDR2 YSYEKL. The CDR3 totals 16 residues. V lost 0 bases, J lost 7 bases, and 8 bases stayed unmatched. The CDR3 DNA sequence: TGCGCCAGCAGCCAAGATCACAGGACTAGCTCAAATGAGCAGTTCTTC. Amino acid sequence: CASSQDHRTSSNEQFF.

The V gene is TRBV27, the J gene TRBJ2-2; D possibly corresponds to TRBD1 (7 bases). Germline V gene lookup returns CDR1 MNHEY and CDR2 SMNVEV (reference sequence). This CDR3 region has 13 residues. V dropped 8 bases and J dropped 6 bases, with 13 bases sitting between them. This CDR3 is CASRRGAPGELFF. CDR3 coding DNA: TGTGCCAGCCGCAGGGGGGCCCCCGGGGAGCTGTTTTTT.

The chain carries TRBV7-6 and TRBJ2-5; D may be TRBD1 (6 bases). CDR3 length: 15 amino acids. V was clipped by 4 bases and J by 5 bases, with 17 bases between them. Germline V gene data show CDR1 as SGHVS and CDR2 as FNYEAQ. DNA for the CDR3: TGTGCCAGCAGCTCCTCCAATGAGGGGGATGAGACCCAGTACTTC. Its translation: CASSSSNEGDETQYF. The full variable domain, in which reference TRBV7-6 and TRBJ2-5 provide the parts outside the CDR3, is GAGVSQSPRYKVTKRGQDVALRCDPISGHVSLYWYRQALGQGPEFLTYFNYEAQQDKSGLPNDRFSAERPEGSISTLTIQRTEQRDSAMYRCASSSSNEGDETQYFGPGTRLLVL.

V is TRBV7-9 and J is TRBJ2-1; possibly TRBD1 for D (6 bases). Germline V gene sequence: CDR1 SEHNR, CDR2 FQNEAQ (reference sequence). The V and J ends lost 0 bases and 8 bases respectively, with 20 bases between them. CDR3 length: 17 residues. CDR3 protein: CASSLAPTGLVGDEQFF. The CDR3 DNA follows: TGTGCCAGCAGCTTAGCGCCCACAGGGCTGGTTGGGGATGAGCAGTTCTTC.

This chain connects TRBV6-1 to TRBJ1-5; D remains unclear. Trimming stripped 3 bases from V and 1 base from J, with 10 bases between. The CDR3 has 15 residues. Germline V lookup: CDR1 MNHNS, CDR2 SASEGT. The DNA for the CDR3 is TGTGCCAGCAGTGAGGTGGCTTGGAGCAATCAGCCCCAGCATTTT. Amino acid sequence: CASSEVAWSNQPQHF.

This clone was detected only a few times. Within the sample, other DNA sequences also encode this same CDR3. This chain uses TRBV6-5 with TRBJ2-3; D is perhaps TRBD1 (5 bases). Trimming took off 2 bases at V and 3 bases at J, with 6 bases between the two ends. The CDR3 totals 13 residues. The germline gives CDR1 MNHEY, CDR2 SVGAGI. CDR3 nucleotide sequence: TGTGCCAGCAGTTACCCAGGGACAGATACGCAGTATTTT. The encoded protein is CASSYPGTDTQYF.

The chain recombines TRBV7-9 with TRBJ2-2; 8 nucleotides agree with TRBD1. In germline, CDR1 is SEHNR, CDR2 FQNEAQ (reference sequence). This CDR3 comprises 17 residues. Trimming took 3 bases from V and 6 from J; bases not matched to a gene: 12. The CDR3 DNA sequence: TGTGCCAGCAGCTTTATTTCCGCAGGGGGCGCTTCCGGGGAGCTGTTTTTT. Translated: CASSFISAGGASGELFF.

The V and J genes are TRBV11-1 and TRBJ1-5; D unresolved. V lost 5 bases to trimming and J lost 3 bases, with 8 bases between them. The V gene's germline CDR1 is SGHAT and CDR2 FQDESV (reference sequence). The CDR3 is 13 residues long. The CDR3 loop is CASSPGFNQPQHF. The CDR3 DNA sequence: TGTGCCAGCAGCCCCGGTTTCAATCAGCCCCAGCATTTT.

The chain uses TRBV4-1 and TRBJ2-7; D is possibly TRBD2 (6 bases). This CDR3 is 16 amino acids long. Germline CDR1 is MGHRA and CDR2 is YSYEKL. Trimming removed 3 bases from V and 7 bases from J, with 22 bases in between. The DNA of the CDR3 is TGCGCCAGCAGCCAGGGGATTGCGGGGCCCTTACGGGAGCAGTACTTC. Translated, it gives CASSQGIAGPLREQYF.

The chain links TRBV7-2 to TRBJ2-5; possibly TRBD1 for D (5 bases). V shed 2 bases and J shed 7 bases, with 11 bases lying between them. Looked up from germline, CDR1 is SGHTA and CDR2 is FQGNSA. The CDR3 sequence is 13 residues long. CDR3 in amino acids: CASSLTAQGTQYF. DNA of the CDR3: TGTGCCAGCAGCTTAACGGCGCAGGGGACCCAGTACTTC.

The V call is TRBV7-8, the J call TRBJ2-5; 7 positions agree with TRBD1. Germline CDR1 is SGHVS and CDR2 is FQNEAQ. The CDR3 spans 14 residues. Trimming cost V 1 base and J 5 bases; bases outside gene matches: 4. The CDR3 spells CASSLGARGETQYF. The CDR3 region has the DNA TGTGCCAGCAGCTTAGGGGCCAGGGGGGAGACCCAGTACTTC.

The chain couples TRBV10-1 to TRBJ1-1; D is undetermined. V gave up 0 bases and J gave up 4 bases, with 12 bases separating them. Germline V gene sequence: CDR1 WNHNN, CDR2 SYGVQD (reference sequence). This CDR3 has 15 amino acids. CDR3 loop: CASSESASGGTEAFF. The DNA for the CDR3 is TGCGCCAGCAGTGAGTCGGCCAGTGGCGGCACTGAAGCTTTCTTT.

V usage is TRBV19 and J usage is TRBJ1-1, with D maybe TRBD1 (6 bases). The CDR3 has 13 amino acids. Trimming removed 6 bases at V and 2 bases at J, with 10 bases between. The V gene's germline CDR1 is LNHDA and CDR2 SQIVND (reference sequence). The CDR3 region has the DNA TGTGCCAGTAGCTGGGGGCTAAACACTGAAGCTTTCTTT. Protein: CASSWGLNTEAFF.

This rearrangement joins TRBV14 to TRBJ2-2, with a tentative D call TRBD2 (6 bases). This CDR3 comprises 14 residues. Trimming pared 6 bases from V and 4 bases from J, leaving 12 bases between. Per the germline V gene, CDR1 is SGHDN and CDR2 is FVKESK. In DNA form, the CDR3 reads TGTGCCAGCAGTAGGGACTTTATCACCGGGGAGCTGTTTTTT. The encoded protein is CASSRDFITGELFF.

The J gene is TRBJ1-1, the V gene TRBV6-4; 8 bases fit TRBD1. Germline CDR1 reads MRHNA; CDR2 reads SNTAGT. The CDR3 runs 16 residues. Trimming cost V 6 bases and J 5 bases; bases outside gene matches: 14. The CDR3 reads CASRETGVGMGTEAFF. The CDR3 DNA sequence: TGTGCCAGCAGAGAGACAGGGGTGGGGATGGGGACTGAAGCTTTCTTT.

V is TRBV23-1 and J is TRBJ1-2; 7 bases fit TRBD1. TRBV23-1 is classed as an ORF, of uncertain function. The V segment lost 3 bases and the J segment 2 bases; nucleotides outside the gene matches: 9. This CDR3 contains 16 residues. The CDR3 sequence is CASSHGGTEDNYGYTF. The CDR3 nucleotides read TGCGCCAGCAGTCATGGGGGGACAGAGGACAACTATGGCTACACCTTC.

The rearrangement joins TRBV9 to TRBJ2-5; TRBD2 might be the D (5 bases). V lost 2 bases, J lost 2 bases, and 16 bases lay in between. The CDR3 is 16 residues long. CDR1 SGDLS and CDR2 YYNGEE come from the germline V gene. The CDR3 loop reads CASSVSSGGLQETQYF. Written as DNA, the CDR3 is TGTGCCAGCAGCGTTTCAAGCGGAGGACTTCAAGAGACCCAGTACTTC.

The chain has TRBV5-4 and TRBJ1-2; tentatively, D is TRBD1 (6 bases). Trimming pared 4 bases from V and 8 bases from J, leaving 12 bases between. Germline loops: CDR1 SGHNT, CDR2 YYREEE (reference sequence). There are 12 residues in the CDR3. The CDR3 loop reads CASSLGQIGYTF. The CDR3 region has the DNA TGTGCCAGCAGCCTCGGACAGATAGGCTACACCTTC.

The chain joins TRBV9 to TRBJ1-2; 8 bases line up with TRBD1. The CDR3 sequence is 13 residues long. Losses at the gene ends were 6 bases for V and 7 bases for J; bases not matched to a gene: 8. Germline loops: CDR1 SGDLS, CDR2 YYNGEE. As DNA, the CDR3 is TGTGCCAGCACCAGCAGGGGGCTGGGTGGCTACACCTTC. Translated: CASTSRGLGGYTF.

The CDR3 loop reads CSAWNGGATNEKLFF. The DNA of the CDR3 is TGCAGCGCTTGGAACGGGGGTGCAACTAATGAAAAACTGTTTTTT. V usage is TRBV29-1 and J usage is TRBJ1-4; possible D gene TRBD1, 5 bases. Looked up from germline, CDR1 is SQVTM and CDR2 is ANQGSEA. Trimming removed 7 bases from V and 0 bases from J, with 15 bases in between. The CDR3 runs to 15 residues. Complete variable domain (other parts from reference TRBV29-1 and TRBJ1-4): SAVISQKPSRDICQRGTSLTIQCQVDSQVTMMFWYRQQPGQSLTLIATANQGSEATYESGFVIDKFPISRPNLTFSTLTVSNMSPEDSSIYLCSAWNGGATNEKLFFGSGTQLSVL.